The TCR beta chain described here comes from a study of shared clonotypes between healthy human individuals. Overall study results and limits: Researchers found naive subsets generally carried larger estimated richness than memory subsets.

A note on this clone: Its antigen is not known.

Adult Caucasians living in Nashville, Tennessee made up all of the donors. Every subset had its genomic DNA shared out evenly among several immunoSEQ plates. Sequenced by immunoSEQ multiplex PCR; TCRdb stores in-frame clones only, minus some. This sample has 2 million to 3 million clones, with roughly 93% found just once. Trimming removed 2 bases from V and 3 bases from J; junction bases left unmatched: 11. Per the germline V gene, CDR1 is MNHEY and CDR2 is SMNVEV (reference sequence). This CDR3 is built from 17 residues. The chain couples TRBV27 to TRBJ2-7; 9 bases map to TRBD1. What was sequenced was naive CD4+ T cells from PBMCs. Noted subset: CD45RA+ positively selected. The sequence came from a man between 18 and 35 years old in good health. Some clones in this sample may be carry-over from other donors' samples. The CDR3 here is CASSLKGQGLRGYEQYF. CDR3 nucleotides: TGTGCCAGCAGTTTAAAAGGACAGGGGTTAAGAGGCTACGAGCAGTACTTC.